The sequence of this T cell receptor beta chain was determined in a study of T cell responses to AZD1222 COVID-19 vaccine. Notes on the study in general: The study found Spike-specific TCR breadth and depth rose after two AZD1222 doses. The study found vaccine-associated CD4 TCRs spanning spike, dominant at 160-218 and 743-854. Variant regions that are unmutated are reportedly the target of nearly half of spike-specific TCRs. Repertoire samples came only from after the peak T cell response.

The sample holds a few counts of this clone. Its specificity is not known. Some clones are missing from TCRdb's copy, which holds only in-frame ones; the method was immunoSEQ multiplex PCR. Among about 110,000 clones, about nine tenths were seen once, and the ten largest hold about 3%. The ends were cut back, 3 bases at V and 1 base at J, with 6 bases in the middle. The CDR3 loop spans 13 amino acids. Germline V gene lookup returns CDR1 MNHEY and CDR2 SMNVEV (reference sequence). The receptor comes from an adult in good health. Sequenced here: peripheral blood, sampled on day 0 of MenACWY control vaccination. The rearrangement uses TRBV27 and TRBJ1-1; D gene ambiguous. The CDR3 region has the DNA TGTGCCAGCAGTTTGGCAGCGAACACTGAAGCTTTCTTT. It is translated as CASSLAANTEAFF.